This T cell receptor (beta chain) was obtained from a study of breast tumors, draining lymph nodes, adjacent tissues. Points from the study as a whole: Compared with basal-like, luminal-like tumors shared significantly more repertoire with nontumor tissue.

Germline CDR1 reads SGHAT; CDR2 reads FQNNGV. The CDR3 is 15 residues long. The lymph nodes were axillary draining lymph nodes from breast cancer patients. Note on this clonotype: Its antigen is unknown. This sequence may be a read error, since a much larger clone differs from it by one base.

TCRdb re-analysed the multiplex PCR reads in MiXCR, keeping a single row per CDR3 protein. Among 190,000 or so distinct CDR3 sequences, about 32% were seen once, and the ten largest hold about 4.5%. The sequenced sample was axillary lymph node tissue. The receptor was derived from a female donor with breast cancer. Some clones in this sample may be carry-over from other donors' samples. The chain is built from TRBV11-2 and TRBJ1-2, with D uncertain. The CDR3 is CASSLDLLGRYGYPF. CDR3 nucleotide sequence: TGTGCCAGCAGCTTAGATCTATTAGGCCGCTATGGCTACCCCTTC.